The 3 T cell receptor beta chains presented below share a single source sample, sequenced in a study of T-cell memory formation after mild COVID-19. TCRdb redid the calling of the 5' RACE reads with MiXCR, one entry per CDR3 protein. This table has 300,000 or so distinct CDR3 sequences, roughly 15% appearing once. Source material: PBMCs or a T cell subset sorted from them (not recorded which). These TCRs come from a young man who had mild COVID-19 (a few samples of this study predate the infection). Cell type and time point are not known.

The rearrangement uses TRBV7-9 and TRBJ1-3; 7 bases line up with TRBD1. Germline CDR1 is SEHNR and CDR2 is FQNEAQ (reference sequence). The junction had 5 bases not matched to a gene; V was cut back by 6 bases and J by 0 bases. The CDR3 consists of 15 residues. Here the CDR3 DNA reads TGTGCCAGCAGAAGACAGGGTTACTCTGGAAACACCATATATTTT. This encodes CASRRQGYSGNTIYF. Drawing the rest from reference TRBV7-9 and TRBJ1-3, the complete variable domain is DTGVSQNPRHKITKRGQNVTFRCDPISEHNRLYWYRQTLGQGPEFLTYFQNEAQLEKSRLLSDRFSAERPKGSFSTLEIQRTEQGDSAMYLCASRRQGYSGNTIYFGEGSWLTVV.

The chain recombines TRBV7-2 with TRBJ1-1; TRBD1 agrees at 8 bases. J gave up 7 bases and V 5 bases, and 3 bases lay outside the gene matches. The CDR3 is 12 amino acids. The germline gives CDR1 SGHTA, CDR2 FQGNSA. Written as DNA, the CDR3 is TGTGCCAGCAGCATTGACAGGGGTGAAGCTTTCTTT. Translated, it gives CASSIDRGEAFF. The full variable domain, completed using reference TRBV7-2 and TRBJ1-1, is GAGVSQSPSNKVTEKGKDVELRCDPISGHTALYWYRQSLGQGLEFLIYFQGNSAPDKSGLPSDRFSAERTGGSVSTLTIQRTQQEDSAVYLCASSIDRGEAFFGQGTRLTVV.

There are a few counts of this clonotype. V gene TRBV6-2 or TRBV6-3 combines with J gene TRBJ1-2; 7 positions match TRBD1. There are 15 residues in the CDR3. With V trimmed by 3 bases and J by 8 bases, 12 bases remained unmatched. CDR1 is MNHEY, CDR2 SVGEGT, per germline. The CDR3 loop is CASSYSERGHRGYTF. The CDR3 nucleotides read TGTGCCAGCAGTTATTCGGAGAGGGGGCATCGAGGCTACACCTTC.